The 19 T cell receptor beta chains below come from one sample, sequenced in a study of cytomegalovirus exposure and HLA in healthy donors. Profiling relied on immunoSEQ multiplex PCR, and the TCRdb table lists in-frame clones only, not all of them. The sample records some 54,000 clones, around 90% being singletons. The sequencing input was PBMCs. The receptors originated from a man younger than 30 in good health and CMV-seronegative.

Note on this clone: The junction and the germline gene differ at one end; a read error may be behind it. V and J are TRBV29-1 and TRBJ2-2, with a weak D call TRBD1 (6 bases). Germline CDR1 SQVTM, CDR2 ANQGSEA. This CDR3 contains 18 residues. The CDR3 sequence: CSVEEVIRRQVRIRGAVF. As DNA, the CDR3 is TGCAGCGTTGAAGAGGTTATTCGGCGACAGGTCAGGATCCGGGGAGCTGTTTTT.

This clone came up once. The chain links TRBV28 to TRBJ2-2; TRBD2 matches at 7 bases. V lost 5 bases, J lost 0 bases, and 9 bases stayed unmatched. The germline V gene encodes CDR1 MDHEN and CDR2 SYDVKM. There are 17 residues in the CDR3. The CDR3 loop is CASSPSGLAANTGELFF. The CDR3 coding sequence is TGTGCCAGCAGTCCCTCCGGGCTAGCGGCGAACACCGGGGAGCTGTTTTTT.

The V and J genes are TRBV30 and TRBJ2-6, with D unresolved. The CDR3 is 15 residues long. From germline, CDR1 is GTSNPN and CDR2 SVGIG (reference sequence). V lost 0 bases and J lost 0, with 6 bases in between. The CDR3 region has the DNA TGTGCCTGGAGTGTAGGCGGCTCTGGGGCCAACGTCCTGACTTTC. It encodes CAWSVGGSGANVLTF. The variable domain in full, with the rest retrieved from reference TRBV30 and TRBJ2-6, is SQTIHQWPATLVQPVGSPLSLECTVEGTSNPNLYWYRQAAGRGLQLLFYSVGIGQISSEVPQNLSASRPQDRQFILSSKKLLLSDSGFYLCAWSVGGSGANVLTFGAGSRLTVL.

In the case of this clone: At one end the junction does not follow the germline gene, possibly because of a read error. CDR3 amino acids: CASSPREGTDTQYF. CDR3 nucleotides: TGTGCTAGCAGCCCCCGAGAGGGCACAGATACGCAGTATTTT. The chain employs TRBV7-7 and TRBJ2-3; D gene ambiguous. This CDR3 spans 14 amino acids. The germline V gene has CDR1 SSHAT and CDR2 FNYEAQ (reference sequence). Variable domain in full (rest from reference TRBV7-7 and TRBJ2-3): GAGVSQSPRYKVTKRGQDVTLRCDPISSHATLYWYQQALGQGPEFLTYFNYEAQPDKSGLPSDRFSAERPEGSISTLTIQRTEQRDSAMYRCASSPREGTDTQYFGPGTRLTVL.

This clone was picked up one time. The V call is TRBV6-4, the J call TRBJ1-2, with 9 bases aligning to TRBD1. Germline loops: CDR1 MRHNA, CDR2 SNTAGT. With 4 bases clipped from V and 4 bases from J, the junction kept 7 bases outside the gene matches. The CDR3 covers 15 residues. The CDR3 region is CASSASTGGIYGYTF. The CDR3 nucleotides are TGTGCCAGCAGTGCTTCGACAGGGGGAATCTATGGCTACACCTTC.

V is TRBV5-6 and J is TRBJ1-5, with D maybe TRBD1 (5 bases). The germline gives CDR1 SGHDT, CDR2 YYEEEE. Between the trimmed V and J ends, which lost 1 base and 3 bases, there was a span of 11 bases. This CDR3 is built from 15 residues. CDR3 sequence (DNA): TGTGCCAGCAGCTTGAAGGGGAGGTTCAATCAGCCCCAGCATTTT. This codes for CASSLKGRFNQPQHF.

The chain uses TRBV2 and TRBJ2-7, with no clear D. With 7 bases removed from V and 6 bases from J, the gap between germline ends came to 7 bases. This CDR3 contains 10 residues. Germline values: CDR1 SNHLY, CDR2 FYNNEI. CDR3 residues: CASIGGEQYF. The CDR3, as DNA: TGTGCCAGCATTGGCGGCGAGCAGTACTTC.

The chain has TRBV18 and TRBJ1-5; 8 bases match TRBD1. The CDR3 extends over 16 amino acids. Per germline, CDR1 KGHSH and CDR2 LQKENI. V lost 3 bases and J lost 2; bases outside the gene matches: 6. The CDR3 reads CASSPTDRGGNQPQHF. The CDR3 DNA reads TGTGCCAGCTCACCGACCGACAGGGGAGGCAATCAGCCCCAGCATTTT.

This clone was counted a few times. This chain's CDR3 is CASSEVAGGYNEQFF. CDR3 DNA sequence: TGTGCCAGCAGCGAGGTAGCGGGAGGTTACAATGAGCAGTTCTTC. The rearrangement links TRBV4-2 to TRBJ2-1; 10 nucleotides align to TRBD2. The germline gives CDR1 LGHNA, CDR2 YNFKEQ. The V segment lost 5 bases and the J segment 4 bases; nucleotides outside the gene matches: 5. The length of the CDR3 is 15 residues.

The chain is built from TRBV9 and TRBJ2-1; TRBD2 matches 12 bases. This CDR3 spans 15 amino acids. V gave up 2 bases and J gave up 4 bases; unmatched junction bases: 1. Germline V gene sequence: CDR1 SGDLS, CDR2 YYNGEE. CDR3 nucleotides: TGTGCCAGCAGCGTTGGACTAGCGGGATACAATGAGCAGTTCTTC. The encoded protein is CASSVGLAGYNEQFF.

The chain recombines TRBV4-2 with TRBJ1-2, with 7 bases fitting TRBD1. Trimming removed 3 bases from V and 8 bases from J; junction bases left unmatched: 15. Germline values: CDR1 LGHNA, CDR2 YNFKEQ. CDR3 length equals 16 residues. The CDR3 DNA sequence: TGTGCCAGCAGCCATGGCCAGGGGCAGGGGGTAAAGGGCTACACCTTC. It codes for CASSHGQGQGVKGYTF.

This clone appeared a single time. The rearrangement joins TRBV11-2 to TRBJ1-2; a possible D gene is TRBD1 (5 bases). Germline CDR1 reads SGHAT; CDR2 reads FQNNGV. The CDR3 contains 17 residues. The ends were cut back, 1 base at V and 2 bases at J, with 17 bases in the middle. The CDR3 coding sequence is TGTGCCAGCAGCTTAGTTATCTGGGGGGTGGAAAACTATGGCTACACCTTC. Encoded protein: CASSLVIWGVENYGYTF.

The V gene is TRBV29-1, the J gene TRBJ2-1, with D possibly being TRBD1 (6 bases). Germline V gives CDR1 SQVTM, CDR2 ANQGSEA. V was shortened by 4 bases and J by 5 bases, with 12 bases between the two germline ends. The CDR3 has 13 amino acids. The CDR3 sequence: CSVGRDKHNEQFF. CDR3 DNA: TGCAGCGTTGGACGGGACAAACACAATGAGCAGTTCTTC.

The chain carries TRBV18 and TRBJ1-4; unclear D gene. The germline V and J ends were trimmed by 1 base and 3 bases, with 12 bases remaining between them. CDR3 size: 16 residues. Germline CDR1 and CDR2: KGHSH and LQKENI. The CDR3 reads CASSPLGSSSNEKLFF. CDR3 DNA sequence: TGTGCCAGCTCACCACTGGGCAGTTCTTCTAATGAAAAACTGTTTTTT. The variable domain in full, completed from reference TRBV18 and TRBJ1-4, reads NAGVMQNPRHLVRRRGQEARLRCSPMKGHSHVYWYRQLPEEGLKFMVYLQKENIIDESGMPKERFSAEFPKEGPSILRIQQVVRGDSAAYFCASSPLGSSSNEKLFFGSGTQLSVL.

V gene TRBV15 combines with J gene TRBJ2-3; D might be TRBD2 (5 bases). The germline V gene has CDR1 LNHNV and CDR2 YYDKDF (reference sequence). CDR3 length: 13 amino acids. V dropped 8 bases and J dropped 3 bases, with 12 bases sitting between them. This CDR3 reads CATREGTTDTQYF. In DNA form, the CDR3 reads TGTGCCACCCGAGAGGGTACTACAGATACGCAGTATTTT.

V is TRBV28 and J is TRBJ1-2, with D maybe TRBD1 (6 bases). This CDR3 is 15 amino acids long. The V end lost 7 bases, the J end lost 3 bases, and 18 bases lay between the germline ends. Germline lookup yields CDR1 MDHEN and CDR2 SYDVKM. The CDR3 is CASTSPDRSYYGYTF. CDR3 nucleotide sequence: TGTGCCAGCACCTCACCCGACAGGAGCTACTATGGCTACACCTTC.

CDR3 bases: TGTGCCAGCAGTGAAACGGGGTGGTTTTCTGGGGCCAACGTCCTGACTTTC. Its protein product is CASSETGWFSGANVLTF. The chain has TRBV2 and TRBJ2-6; possibly TRBD2 for D (5 bases). Germline V lookup: CDR1 SNHLY, CDR2 FYNNEI. This CDR3 spans 17 amino acids. Trimming took 2 bases from V and 1 from J, leaving 12 bases between them.

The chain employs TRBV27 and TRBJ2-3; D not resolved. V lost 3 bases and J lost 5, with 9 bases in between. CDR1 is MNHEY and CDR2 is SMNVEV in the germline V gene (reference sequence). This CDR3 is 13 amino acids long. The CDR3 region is CASSLRNRDTQYF. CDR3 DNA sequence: TGTGCCAGCAGTTTGAGAAATAGAGATACGCAGTATTTT.

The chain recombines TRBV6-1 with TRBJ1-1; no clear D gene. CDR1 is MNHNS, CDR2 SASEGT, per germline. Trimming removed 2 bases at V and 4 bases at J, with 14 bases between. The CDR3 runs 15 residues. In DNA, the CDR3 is TGTGCCAGCAGTGAAAGCGGCGGAGGTAGCACTGAAGCTTTCTTT. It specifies CASSESGGGSTEAFF.